Shown below are 14 T cell receptor beta chains from a single sample sequenced in a study of blood T cell repertoires in COVID-19. Profiled with immunoSEQ multiplex PCR; TCRdb holds only in-frame clones, not every one. The repertoire holds about 160,000 clones, 84% seen once, with less than 2.5% in the top ten. Material for sequencing was peripheral blood. The receptors come from a man aged 65 to 79 with acute or convalescent COVID-19.

The chain has TRBV27 and TRBJ2-7; TRBD2 aligns across 8 bases. Germline CDR1 and CDR2: MNHEY and SMNVEV (reference sequence). CDR3 length equals 16 residues. Losses at the gene ends were 5 bases for V and 1 base for J; bases not matched to a gene: 10. Here the CDR3 reads CASSGTGTGGSYEQYF. In nucleotides, the CDR3 is TGTGCCAGCAGTGGAACCGGGACGGGAGGGTCCTACGAGCAGTACTTC.

This chain uses TRBV5-1 with TRBJ2-5; 10 nucleotides match TRBD1. Germline lookup yields CDR1 SGHRS and CDR2 YFSETQ. The CDR3 is 14 residues long. Unmatched junction bases numbered 6, after V lost 7 bases and J lost 3 bases. The CDR3 bases are TGCGCCAGCCGACTCGGGACAGGGGAAGAGACCCAGTACTTC. It encodes CASRLGTGEETQYF.

The V call is TRBV6-6, the J call TRBJ1-1, with D unclear. The germline V gene encodes CDR1 MNHNY and CDR2 SVGAGI (reference sequence). The CDR3 is 16 residues long. The V end was cut by 2 bases, the J end by 0 bases, with 13 bases between. DNA of the CDR3: TGTGCCAGCAGTTACCCTACTGGAACTATGAACACTGAAGCTTTCTTT. This sequence encodes CASSYPTGTMNTEAFF.

The chain combines TRBV6-6 with TRBJ2-2; 9 bases map to TRBD1. The V and J ends lost 8 bases and 3 bases, in that order; junction bases with no gene match: 4. The V gene's germline CDR1 is MNHNY and CDR2 SVGAGI (reference sequence). The CDR3 spans 14 residues. In nucleotides, the CDR3 is TGTGCCAGCGGAAGACAGGGGGACACCGGGGAGCTGTTTTTT. Amino acids: CASGRQGDTGELFF.

This clone was counted between two and nine times. The chain couples TRBV7-2 to TRBJ2-7, with 8 bases identical to TRBD2. V lost 4 bases and J lost 2; bases outside the gene matches: 4. The CDR3 extends over 14 amino acids. Germline values: CDR1 SGHTA, CDR2 FQGNSA. The CDR3 DNA reads as TGTGCCAGCAGCTCGGGACTAGTTCCCTACGAGCAGTACTTC. Amino acids: CASSSGLVPYEQYF.

Concerning this clone itself: A much larger clone lies a single base off, so this may be a read error. The same CDR3 arises from other DNA sequences in this sample as well. The CDR3 region is CASSEASRAYGYTF. CDR3 bases: TGTGCCAGTAGTGAAGCCTCCAGGGCGTATGGCTACACCTTC. J is TRBJ1-2 and V is TRBV6-1; tentative D call: TRBD1 (5 bases). Looked up from germline, CDR1 is MNHNS and CDR2 is SASEGT. The CDR3 consists of 14 residues.

This sequence joins TRBV6-5 and TRBJ2-5; D is unclear. The CDR3 extends over 13 amino acids. Looked up from germline, CDR1 is MNHEY and CDR2 is SVGAGI. V was trimmed by 8 bases and J by 1 base, leaving 11 bases between them. CDR3 coding DNA: TGTGCCAGCGACCGGGTGCCCCAAGAGACCCAGTACTTC. It translates to CASDRVPQETQYF.

The J gene is TRBJ2-1, the V gene TRBV29-1; TRBD1 might be the D (5 bases). The length of the CDR3 is 15 residues. Germline-derived CDR1 and CDR2 are SQVTM and ANQGSEA. With 3 bases removed from V and 7 bases from J, the gap between germline ends came to 19 bases. The chain's CDR3 is CSVESQESRSNEQFF. The CDR3 bases are TGCAGCGTTGAGTCACAGGAGAGTCGGTCGAATGAGCAGTTCTTC.

V is TRBV28 and J is TRBJ2-7; maybe TRBD1 (7 bases). V lost 10 bases and J 5 bases, leaving 18 bases between the germline ends. CDR1 is MDHEN, CDR2 SYDVKM, per germline. There are 13 residues in the CDR3. As DNA, the CDR3 is TGTGCCACCCTGACAGGGACTCTGCACGAGCAGTACTTC. Amino acids: CATLTGTLHEQYF.

The chain links TRBV6-5 to TRBJ1-3, with 7 bases fitting TRBD1. J gave up 6 bases and V 6 bases, and 8 bases lay outside the gene matches. The CDR3 spans 14 residues. Germline CDR1 MNHEY, CDR2 SVGAGI. CDR3: CASREDRTVNTIYF. Here the CDR3 DNA reads TGTGCCAGCAGGGAGGACAGGACCGTAAACACCATATATTTT.

The chain has TRBV6-2 or TRBV6-3 and TRBJ2-2; 9 bases fit TRBD2. Germline CDR1 MNHEY, CDR2 SVGEGT. Unmatched junction bases numbered 2, after V lost 5 bases and J lost 1 base. This CDR3 is built from 15 residues. The CDR3 nucleotides are TGTGCCAGCAGTCGGACTAGCGTGAACACCGGGGAGCTGTTTTTT. The encoded protein is CASSRTSVNTGELFF.

The chain recombines TRBV3-1 (or the pseudogene TRBV3-2) with TRBJ2-3; TRBD2 agrees at 8 bases. Germline V gene data show CDR1 as LGHDT and CDR2 as YNNKEL (reference sequence). The CDR3 is 16 residues long. The junction had 10 bases not matched to a gene; V was cut back by 4 bases and J by 4 bases. The CDR3 sequence: CASSRLAGRGSDTQYF. In nucleotides, the CDR3 is TGTGCCAGCAGCCGATTAGCGGGAAGGGGGTCAGATACGCAGTATTTT.

CDR3 coding DNA: TGTGCCATCAAAGAGGGGAACACCGGGGAGCTGTTTTTT. Amino acid sequence: CAIKEGNTGELFF. The genes are TRBV10-3 and TRBJ2-2, with D perhaps matching TRBD2 (5 bases). The CDR3 runs to 13 residues. CDR1 is ENHRY and CDR2 is SYGVKD in the germline V gene. V was cut by 7 bases and J by 1 base, with 7 bases left in between.

The chain links TRBV12-5 to TRBJ2-5; D is uncertain. Germline lookup yields CDR1 LGHNT and CDR2 FRNRAP. V was shortened by 2 bases and J by 11 bases, with 12 bases between the two germline ends. CDR3 size: 12 residues. The CDR3 nucleotides are TGTGCTAGTGGTTTGTCCCCCCCCGGGCAGTACTTC. Translated: CASGLSPPGQYF.